This is a list of T cell receptor beta chains from one sample in a study of T-cell reconstitution after alpha-beta-depleted transplantation in children. TCRdb processed the PCR reads anew with MiXCR; each CDR3 protein has one entry. This table holds roughly 790,000 distinct CDR3 sequences, under 20% found once. Sequencing used PBMCs, mostly from graft donor cells, obtained 360 days after TCRalphabeta/CD19-depleted stem cell transplant. These receptors originate from a male patient aged 5 to 17 who had a stem cell transplant for acute lymphoblastic leukemia, so the T cells may come from the graft donor. Each CDR3 is given without its conserved first and last residue.

TRBJ1-4 | TRBV10-3 | AAGPGTGLGKLF
TRBJ1-5 | TRBV5-1 | ASSRGQGQPQH
TRBJ1-4 | TRBV6-1 | ASSPWGTNEKLF
TRBJ1-2 | TRBV5-1 | ASSPVRANYGYT
TRBJ2-1 | TRBV7-7 | ASSLGRTSVYNEQF
TRBJ2-1 | TRBV29-1 | SVRRTSGRISEQF
TRBJ2-1 | TRBV11-1 | ASSLGPPRGGYNEQF
TRBJ2-1 | TRBV12-3/TRBV12-4 | ASSLGQAKNNEQF
TRBJ1-1 | TRBV20-1 | SAPNRLMNTEAF
TRBJ1-2 | TRBV11-2 | ASRFPRVSEGYT
TRBJ2-1 | TRBV5-1 | ASRQGQTTSSEQF
TRBJ2-2 | TRBV12-2 | ASRLRGSLPRGELF
TRBJ2-3 | TRBV20-1 | SARPSLRPFSRDTQY
TRBJ2-1 | TRBV10-3 | ANRASSSNEQF
TRBJ2-1 | TRBV7-2 | ASSHLLAGGSYNEQF
TRBJ1-2 | TRBV12-3/TRBV12-4 | ASSLRQQTNYGYT
TRBJ1-1 | TRBV5-4 | ASSFGRNTEAF
TRBJ2-1 | TRBV7-1 | ASSPEREFYNEQF
TRBJ2-6 | TRBV4-1 | ASSHPTGTGANVLT
TRBJ2-7 | TRBV3-1 | ASSQWGTKRRGYEQY
TRBJ1-2 | TRBV7-8 | ASSGPGYGYT
TRBJ1-4 | TRBV29-1 | SGMKGAQEKLF
TRBJ2-3 | TRBV5-6 | ASSLGRGLTQIYTQY
TRBJ2-7 | TRBV5-6 | ASSSGWDSPSYEQY
TRBJ2-7 | TRBV18 | ASSPAIAGHYEQY
TRBJ2-5 | TRBV6-5 | ASSLLWTGGAETQY
TRBJ2-7 | TRBV29-1 | SVATYPTGAQAEQY
TRBJ2-2 | TRBV3-1 | ASSRSVATGELF
TRBJ1-4 | TRBV3-1 | ASSLRTQGRLEKLF
TRBJ2-1 | TRBV5-1 | ASSWWTSGILYNEQF
TRBJ2-3 | TRBV5-1 | ASSLAGTSGSPDTQY
TRBJ2-3 | TRBV10-3 | AISHPGSTDTQY
TRBJ1-5 | TRBV7-6 | ASSLGMEQPQH
TRBJ2-2 | TRBV19 | ASSIFGLGARGNTGELF
TRBJ1-1 | TRBV27 | ASSYYPIANTEAF
TRBJ2-2 | TRBV13 | ASSFRGRMAGELF
TRBJ2-7 | TRBV5-1 | ASSIPGTSGREVQY
TRBJ1-4 | TRBV20-1 | SAKIPGTGTEKLF
TRBJ2-1 | TRBV7-9 | ASSFGGLEQF
TRBJ2-1 | TRBV5-1 | ASSWLLSSYNEQF
TRBJ2-1 | TRBV4-2 | ASSQGSVTNEQF
TRBJ2-1 | TRBV9 | ASSVGPAGGDNEQF
TRBJ1-1 | TRBV7-9 | ASSLQDRGRKAF
TRBJ2-2 | TRBV12-3/TRBV12-4 | AAARTSGRTGELF
TRBJ2-5 | TRBV2 | ASSEEAVQETQY
TRBJ2-2 | TRBV2 | ASHLYTGELF
TRBJ2-1 | TRBV27 | ASSGILLASNNEQF
TRBJ2-3 | TRBV2 | ASSESLGTQY
TRBJ2-7 | TRBV7-6 | ASSLLPEGYEQY
TRBJ2-3 | TRBV9 | ASSARPPRTGFFDTQY
TRBJ2-2 | TRBV7-8 | ALPGLMTGELF